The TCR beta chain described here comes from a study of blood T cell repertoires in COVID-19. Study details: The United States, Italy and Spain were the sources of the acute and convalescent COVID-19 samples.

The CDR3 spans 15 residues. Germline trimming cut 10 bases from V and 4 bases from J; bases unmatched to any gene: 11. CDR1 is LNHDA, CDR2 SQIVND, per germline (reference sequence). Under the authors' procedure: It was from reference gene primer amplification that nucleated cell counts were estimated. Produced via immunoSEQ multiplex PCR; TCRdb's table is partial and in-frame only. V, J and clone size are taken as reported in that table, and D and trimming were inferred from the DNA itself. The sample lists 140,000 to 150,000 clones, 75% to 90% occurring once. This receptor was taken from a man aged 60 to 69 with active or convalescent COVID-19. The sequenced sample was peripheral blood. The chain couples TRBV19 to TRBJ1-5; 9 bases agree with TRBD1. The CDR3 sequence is CATNWLGQGNQPQHF. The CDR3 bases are TGTGCCACCAACTGGCTGGGACAGGGTAATCAGCCCCAGCATTTT.